One and the same sample provided the 32 T cell receptor beta chains below, sequenced in a study of human T cells and chemical hapten exposure. TCRdb independently ran MiXCR on the RACE reads; one entry per CDR3 protein. The repertoire holds about 77,000 distinct CDR3 sequences, with 7% to 9.5% as singletons. The time point: healthy volunteer bleed at 6 weeks. Whole blood, unfractionated, served as the material for total RNA extraction. Sequenced material: whole blood. The receptors were gathered from a female donor in good health. Some clones in this sample may be carry-over from other donors' samples.

There are a few counts of this clonotype. The chain has TRBV7-9 and TRBJ2-3, with TRBD2 matching 10 bases. Germline assignment: CDR1 SEHNR and CDR2 FQNEAQ (reference sequence). There are 19 residues in the CDR3. J gave up 5 bases and V 5 bases, and 19 bases lay outside the gene matches. CDR3 sequence: CASSPHRITSGTLEDTQYF. CDR3 bases: TGTGCCAGCAGCCCGCACCGAATTACTAGCGGGACCCTAGAAGATACGCAGTATTTT.

The chain employs TRBV6-5 and TRBJ1-6, with no clear D. CDR3 length: 13 residues. Trimming removed 6 bases at V and 8 bases at J, with 11 bases between. CDR1 and CDR2 (germline): MNHEY, SVGAGI. CDR3 DNA sequence: TGTGCCAGCAGACCTGGGCTGGATTCACCCCTCCACTTT. Its translation is CASRPGLDSPLHF.

The chain has TRBV20-1 and TRBJ2-3; D is ambiguous. The CDR3 length is 12 residues. The V end was cut by 0 bases, the J end by 6 bases, with 7 bases between. From germline, CDR1 is DFQATT and CDR2 SNEGSKA (reference sequence). In DNA form, the CDR3 reads TGCAGTGCTAGAGATCACCTGGATACGCAGTATTTT. It yields the protein CSARDHLDTQYF.

This clonotype was seen many times. J is TRBJ1-4 and V is TRBV7-2; D ambiguous. V was shortened by 1 base and J by 0 bases, with 9 bases between the two germline ends. The CDR3 loop spans 16 amino acids. Germline V gene sequence: CDR1 SGHTA, CDR2 FQGNSA. The CDR3 DNA sequence: TGTGCCAGCAGCTTAGGAGGCACCGCAACTAATGAAAAACTGTTTTTT. Its protein product is CASSLGGTATNEKLFF.

This clonotype was seen ten or more times. This chain links TRBV6-5 with TRBJ1-1; D uncertain. V was cut by 2 bases and J by 8 bases, with 12 bases left in between. The CDR3 has 13 residues. Germline V lookup: CDR1 MNHEY, CDR2 SVGAGI. The CDR3 DNA is TGTGCCAGCAGTTACGAATCCGGTATGGAAGCTTTCTTT. Amino acids: CASSYESGMEAFF.

This clonotype showed up many times. The chain carries TRBV10-2 and TRBJ2-6; D is undetermined. Trimming took off 0 bases at V and 3 bases at J, with 6 bases between the two ends. Looked up from germline, CDR1 is WSHSY and CDR2 is SAAADI. The CDR3 is 15 residues long. For the CDR3, the DNA is TGCGCCAGCAGTGAGTCAGGTTTTGGGGCCAACGTCCTGACTTTC. Its translation: CASSESGFGANVLTF.

In its sample, this clonotype was seen a few times. V is TRBV12-3 or TRBV12-4 and J is TRBJ2-1; D not resolved. The germline V and J ends were trimmed by 6 bases and 5 bases, with 8 bases remaining between them. The CDR3 has 12 residues. CDR3 nucleotides: TGTGCCAGCAGGGGAAATCACAATGAGCAGTTCTTC. Translation: CASRGNHNEQFF.

This clonotype showed up just a few times. This rearrangement joins TRBV29-1 to TRBJ2-3; 10 bases are shared with TRBD2. Germline CDR1 SQVTM, CDR2 ANQGSEA. The V segment lost 1 base and the J segment 3 bases; nucleotides outside the gene matches: 16. CDR3 size: 19 residues. The CDR3 coding sequence is TGCAGCGTTGAAGGCGCCCAGGGGACTAGCGAAGAAGTTACAGATACGCAGTATTTT. Translating it yields CSVEGAQGTSEEVTDTQYF.

This clonotype appeared many times. V usage is TRBV7-2 and J usage is TRBJ2-7; D possibly corresponds to TRBD2 (6 bases). With 1 base removed from V and 1 base from J, the gap between germline ends came to 14 bases. The CDR3 is 16 amino acids. Germline V CDR1 and CDR2: SGHTA, FQGNSA. CDR3 loop: CASSLGPGESSYEQYF. CDR3 bases: TGTGCCAGCAGCTTAGGCCCGGGAGAATCGTCCTACGAGCAGTACTTC.

This clonotype was counted a few times. The J gene is TRBJ2-7, the V gene TRBV7-2; the match to TRBD2 covers 10 bases. Germline CDR1 and CDR2: SGHTA and FQGNSA. This CDR3 is built from 15 residues. V shed 5 bases, J shed 3 bases, and the junction held 7 bases outside the gene matches. The CDR3 sequence is CASSQGGTSVYEQYF. The CDR3 DNA sequence: TGTGCCAGCAGCCAAGGAGGGACTAGCGTCTACGAGCAGTACTTC.

This clonotype was observed a few times. V is TRBV18 and J is TRBJ1-2; 9 bases agree with TRBD1. V trimming: 3 bases; J trimming: 4 bases; junction bases outside the gene matches: 3. The CDR3 runs 14 residues. The germline CDR1 and CDR2 sequences are KGHSH and LQKENI. Written as DNA, the CDR3 is TGTGCCAGCTCACCCGGACAGGGGATCTATGGCTACACCTTC. Translating it yields CASSPGQGIYGYTF. The full variable domain, completed using reference TRBV18 and TRBJ1-2, is NAGVMQNPRHLVRRRGQEARLRCSPMKGHSHVYWYRQLPEEGLKFMVYLQKENIIDESGMPKERFSAEFPKEGPSILRIQQVVRGDSAAYFCASSPGQGIYGYTFGSGTRLTVV.

At least ten counts were recorded for this clonotype. This chain joins TRBV12-3 or TRBV12-4 and TRBJ1-2, with D unclear. With 5 bases removed from V and 10 bases from J, the gap between germline ends came to 17 bases. The CDR3 totals 13 residues. Here the CDR3 reads CASSLNDGLSYTF. CDR3 DNA sequence: TGTGCCAGCAGTCTCAATGACGGTCTTTCCTACACCTTC.

This clonotype was counted ten times or more. This chain links TRBV12-3 or TRBV12-4 with TRBJ2-1; D may be TRBD1 (6 bases). CDR3 length equals 15 residues. Trimming removed 3 bases from V and 2 bases from J, with 11 bases in between. In DNA form, the CDR3 reads TGTGCCAGCAGTTTTTCCGGACAGCCCTACAATGAGCAGTTCTTC. It yields the protein CASSFSGQPYNEQFF.

This clonotype occurred a few times. The chain is built from TRBV5-1 and TRBJ1-1; D call uncertain. This CDR3 is 14 amino acids long. The germline gives CDR1 SGHRS, CDR2 YFSETQ. Deletions cut 0 bases from V and 1 base from J, with 7 bases between. Written as DNA, the CDR3 is TGCGCCAGCAGCTTGGATCCCCAGAACACTGAAGCTTTCTTT. This codes for CASSLDPQNTEAFF.

In this sample, this clonotype turned up many times. The rearrangement links TRBV2 to TRBJ2-3, with TRBD1 matching over 8 bases. After removal of 5 bases from V and 4 bases from J, the junction contained 8 bases not matched to a gene. CDR3 length equals 15 residues. Germline V gene lookup returns CDR1 SNHLY and CDR2 FYNNEI. CDR3 sequence: CASSKPGQGPDTQYF. The CDR3 DNA sequence: TGTGCCAGCAGTAAGCCAGGACAGGGTCCAGATACGCAGTATTTT.

This clonotype was recorded many times. This chain links TRBV7-2 with TRBJ2-1; weak D call: TRBD1 (6 bases). Per the germline V gene, CDR1 is SGHTA and CDR2 is FQGNSA. Trimming pared 0 bases from V and 5 bases from J, leaving 8 bases between. The CDR3 length is 14 residues. The CDR3 region has the DNA TGTGCCAGCAGCTTAGCGGACAGAAACAATGAGCAGTTCTTC. Its translation: CASSLADRNNEQFF.

This clonotype was detected many times. The chain links TRBV12-3 or TRBV12-4 to TRBJ2-3; D perhaps matches TRBD1 (5 bases). This CDR3 spans 15 amino acids. V was trimmed by 2 bases and J by 0 bases, leaving 9 bases between them. The chain's CDR3 is CASSLRQGSTDTQYF. The DNA for the CDR3 is TGTGCCAGCAGTTTAAGGCAGGGTAGCACAGATACGCAGTATTTT.

This clonotype was counted ten times or more. It is unclear where the CDR3 begins or ends on the DNA, so no DNA is shown, and the CDR3 is as TCRdb lists it. This sequence joins TRBV27 and TRBJ1-1; the table's D call, TRBD1, was not checked against the DNA. CDR1 is MNHEY and CDR2 is SMNVEV in the germline V gene (reference sequence). Both ends counted, the CDR3 spans 14 residues. The chain's CDR3 is CASILGGAGTEAFF.

This clonotype was detected ten times or more. The V and J genes are TRBV5-6 and TRBJ1-5, with TRBD1 as a possible D gene (5 bases). CDR1 SGHDT and CDR2 YYEEEE come from the germline V gene. The CDR3 is made up of 15 amino acids. Trimming cost V 2 bases and J 6 bases, with 15 bases left between them. CDR3 amino acids: CASSLSGVLGQPQHF. The DNA for the CDR3 is TGTGCCAGCAGCTTATCGGGGGTACTAGGTCAGCCCCAGCATTTT.

This clonotype was detected a few times. Here the CDR3 DNA reads TGTGCCAGCAGTTACACCGGACCCGCGGGAGAGCAGTACTTC. It translates to CASSYTGPAGEQYF. The chain recombines TRBV6-5 with TRBJ2-7, with a weak D call TRBD2 (6 bases). CDR3 length: 14 amino acids. Germline V gene lookup returns CDR1 MNHEY and CDR2 SVGAGI. With 2 bases removed from V and 7 bases from J, the gap between germline ends came to 15 bases.

This clonotype was observed a few times. This chain links TRBV10-3 with TRBJ1-1; 8 bases agree with TRBD1. Germline assignment: CDR1 ENHRY and CDR2 SYGVKD. V lost 6 bases and J lost 3; bases outside the gene matches: 9. This CDR3 is built from 15 residues. The CDR3 loop is CAISRRTGKDTEAFF. CDR3 bases: TGTGCCATCAGCCGACGGACAGGGAAGGACACTGAAGCTTTCTTT.

This clonotype has just a few counts. The V gene is TRBV24-1, the J gene TRBJ2-2; D is uncertain. The germline CDR1 and CDR2 sequences are KGHDR and SFDVKD. The CDR3 has 14 residues. Trimming removed 6 bases from V and 3 bases from J, with 10 bases in between. CDR3: CATSRRGDTGELFF. DNA for the CDR3: TGTGCCACCAGTAGAAGAGGCGACACCGGGGAGCTGTTTTTT.

V usage is TRBV15 and J usage is TRBJ2-1; TRBD1 or TRBD2 may be the D gene (5 bases each). The V end lost 5 bases, the J end lost 10 bases, and 21 bases lay between the germline ends. The CDR3 is 15 amino acids. Germline lookup yields CDR1 LNHNV and CDR2 YYDKDF (reference sequence). CDR3 amino acids: CATSGSRVGQGEQFF. The CDR3 DNA follows: TGTGCCACCAGCGGGAGCCGGGTGGGGCAAGGCGAGCAGTTCTTC.

This clonotype was counted only a few times. The chain recombines TRBV5-1 with TRBJ1-6; D unresolved. Looked up from germline, CDR1 is SGHRS and CDR2 is YFSETQ. The CDR3 consists of 13 residues. The V and J ends lost 4 bases and 7 bases respectively, with 9 bases between them. CDR3 sequence: CASSDTPNSPLHF. The DNA for the CDR3 is TGCGCCAGCAGCGATACTCCGAATTCACCCCTCCACTTT.

This clonotype came up many times. CDR3 DNA sequence: TGCAGTGCTAGAGTGCCAGGGGGGGGAGGCGAGCAGTACTTC. Translating it yields CSARVPGGGGEQYF. The V and J genes are TRBV20-1 and TRBJ2-7; TRBD1 or TRBD2 may be the D gene (7 bases each). The CDR3 is 14 amino acids. V was shortened by 1 base and J by 6 bases, with 16 bases between the two germline ends. Germline V CDR1 and CDR2: DFQATT, SNEGSKA (reference sequence).

This clonotype has at least ten counts. CDR3 protein: CAIKQGVNSPLHF. DNA of the CDR3: TGTGCCATCAAACAGGGGGTTAATTCACCCCTCCACTTT. The rearrangement joins TRBV10-3 to TRBJ1-6; TRBD1 agrees at 8 bases. The CDR3 length is 13 residues. Germline V lookup: CDR1 ENHRY, CDR2 SYGVKD. The V segment lost 7 bases and the J segment 6 bases; nucleotides outside the gene matches: 2.

This clonotype appeared a few times. The rearrangement uses TRBV14 and TRBJ1-2; 9 bases line up with TRBD1. J lost 5 bases, V lost 1 base, and 8 bases had no gene match. The CDR3 extends over 16 amino acids. CDR1 is SGHDN, CDR2 FVKESK, per germline. CDR3 coding DNA: TGTGCCAGCAGCCAAGCTAACCGGGACAGGGCTTATGGCTACACCTTC. This encodes CASSQANRDRAYGYTF.

The chain links TRBV7-2 to TRBJ2-3; D may be TRBD1 or TRBD2 (5 bases each). Trimming removed 5 bases from V and 0 bases from J, with 21 bases in between. The CDR3 extends over 18 amino acids. Germline V lookup: CDR1 SGHTA, CDR2 FQGNSA. The CDR3 region has the DNA TGTGCCAGCAGCGGCGTCCTTGAACTGGGACCTAGCACAGATACGCAGTATTTT. It specifies CASSGVLELGPSTDTQYF.

V is TRBV7-2 and J is TRBJ1-5; 9 bases fit TRBD1. In germline, CDR1 is SGHTA, CDR2 FQGNSA. CDR3 length: 15 residues. Trimming removed 1 base from V and 6 bases from J; junction bases left unmatched: 4. The CDR3 DNA follows: TGTGCCAGCAGCTTAGGACAGGGGGGTGGTCAGCCCCAGCATTTT. It translates to CASSLGQGGGQPQHF.

The sample holds many counts of this clonotype. V usage is TRBV20-1 and J usage is TRBJ2-7; D may be TRBD1 (6 bases). Trimming stripped 6 bases from V and 3 bases from J, with 12 bases between. The germline V gene has CDR1 DFQATT and CDR2 SNEGSKA (reference sequence). The CDR3 runs to 12 residues. CDR3 protein: CSAHHRDYEQYF. The CDR3 nucleotides are TGCAGTGCCCACCACAGGGACTACGAGCAGTACTTC.

This clonotype was seen only a few times. The rearrangement links TRBV29-1 to TRBJ2-4; D ambiguous. The CDR3 spans 13 residues. The germline V gene encodes CDR1 SQVTM and CDR2 ANQGSEA. Trimming took 3 bases from V and 1 from J, leaving 7 bases between them. This CDR3 is CSVDVGAKNIQYF. The CDR3 DNA reads as TGCAGCGTTGATGTAGGGGCCAAAAACATTCAGTACTTC.

This clonotype was observed a few times. The chain couples TRBV19 to TRBJ1-5; no firm D call. The CDR3 runs to 16 residues. Trimming removed 6 bases from V and 2 bases from J, with 17 bases in between. Per the germline V gene, CDR1 is LNHDA and CDR2 is SQIVND (reference sequence). CDR3 in amino acids: CASRTSGTGGNQPQHF. CDR3 nucleotide sequence: TGTGCCAGTAGAACCTCCGGCACCGGTGGCAATCAGCCCCAGCATTTT.